Following are 24 T cell receptor beta chains from one sample sequenced in a study of CD4+ T cells in melanoma. Sequencing used immunoSEQ multiplex PCR; TCRdb keeps in-frame clones, though not all of them. The table includes roughly 140,000 clones, about 93% detected once. These receptors were obtained from a human donor with melanoma.

V is TRBV18 and J is TRBJ2-3; 8 bases are shared with TRBD2. Germline CDR1 and CDR2: KGHSH and LQKENI. V lost 3 bases and J lost 6; bases outside the gene matches: 11. The CDR3 covers 16 residues. CDR3 in DNA: TGTGCCAGCTCACCGATGGCGAGCGGGGGAACTGATACGCAGTATTTT. Its protein is CASSPMASGGTDTQYF.

The V call is TRBV12-5, the J call TRBJ1-5; D remains ambiguous. The CDR3 extends over 11 amino acids. Germline V lookup: CDR1 LGHNT, CDR2 FRNRAP. Trimming removed 3 bases from V and 5 bases from J, with 2 bases in between. CDR3 residues: CASGFDQPQHF. CDR3 in DNA: TGTGCTAGTGGTTTCGATCAGCCCCAGCATTTT.

This clone was seen a few times. This chain connects TRBV7-6 to TRBJ2-7; tentatively, D is TRBD2 (7 bases). The CDR3 length is 14 residues. Germline values: CDR1 SGHVS, CDR2 FNYEAQ. Trimming removed 4 bases at V and 4 bases at J, with 14 bases between. The DNA of the CDR3 is TGTGCCAGCAGCTCGGGGGGCGTAGCATACGAGCAGTACTTC. This sequence encodes CASSSGGVAYEQYF.

The chain links TRBV10-3 to TRBJ2-3; weak D call: TRBD2 (6 bases). CDR3 length: 14 residues. Per germline, CDR1 ENHRY and CDR2 SYGVKD. The ends were cut back, 6 bases at V and 0 bases at J, with 10 bases in the middle. Here the CDR3 reads CAIRGGTSTDTQYF. The DNA of the CDR3 is TGTGCCATCAGGGGGGGAACTAGCACAGATACGCAGTATTTT.

The sample holds one count of this clone. The genes are TRBV9 and TRBJ1-1; no firm D call. Trimming took off 0 bases at V and 3 bases at J, with 6 bases between the two ends. CDR1 and CDR2 (germline): SGDLS, YYNGEE. The CDR3 has 13 residues. The DNA for the CDR3 is TGTGCCAGCAGCGTAGCTATGTACACTGAAGCTTTCTTT. This gives the protein CASSVAMYTEAFF.

The chain recombines TRBV5-1 with TRBJ1-1; no clear D gene. Germline lookup yields CDR1 SGHRS and CDR2 YFSETQ. The germline V and J ends were trimmed by 0 bases and 4 bases, with 10 bases remaining between them. CDR3 length: 14 residues. The DNA for the CDR3 is TGCGCCAGCAGCTTGGCTGACGGTGGCACTGAAGCTTTCTTT. It translates to CASSLADGGTEAFF.

The genes are TRBV30 and TRBJ1-4; D is unresolved. Germline CDR1 reads GTSNPN; CDR2 reads SVGIG (reference sequence). Trimming cost V 4 bases and J 7 bases, with 13 bases left between them. The CDR3 contains 13 residues. The CDR3 is CAWTKPAPEKLFF. The CDR3 DNA is TGTGCCTGGACAAAGCCAGCACCTGAAAAACTGTTTTTT.

DNA for the CDR3: TGCGCCAGCAGCCAAGATGTAGGGGCAGGGGTTCAGCCCCAGCATTTT. Residues: CASSQDVGAGVQPQHF. This chain connects TRBV4-1 to TRBJ1-5; TRBD1 might be the D (6 bases). CDR1 is MGHRA, CDR2 YSYEKL, per germline. This CDR3 spans 16 amino acids. V was clipped by 0 bases and J by 6 bases, with 15 bases between them.

The V gene is TRBV5-1, the J gene TRBJ2-2, with D perhaps TRBD1 (6 bases). The V end was cut by 0 bases, the J end by 5 bases, with 8 bases between. This CDR3 is 14 amino acids long. From germline, CDR1 is SGHRS and CDR2 YFSETQ. The CDR3 is CASSLDRDTGELFF. The CDR3 DNA reads TGCGCCAGCAGCTTGGACAGGGATACCGGGGAGCTGTTTTTT.

This chain connects TRBV5-8 to TRBJ1-5; D call uncertain. V dropped 2 bases and J dropped 7 bases, with 19 bases sitting between them. Germline lookup yields CDR1 SGHTS and CDR2 YDEGEE. The CDR3 runs to 16 residues. CDR3 bases: TGTGCCAGCAGCTTCGAGGTCGAATTACAATGGCAGCCCCAGCATTTT. Its protein is CASSFEVELQWQPQHF.

The chain combines TRBV6-4 with TRBJ2-1; possibly TRBD2 for D (7 bases). Germline V gives CDR1 MRHNA, CDR2 SNTAGT. This CDR3 has 14 amino acids. The ends were cut back, 4 bases at V and 5 bases at J, with 12 bases in the middle. Here the CDR3 reads CASSVKGGDNEQFF. Written as DNA, the CDR3 is TGTGCCAGCAGTGTGAAAGGGGGGGACAATGAGCAGTTCTTC.

The gene calls are TRBV2 and TRBJ2-3, with 8 bases lining up with TRBD2. CDR3 length equals 15 residues. J lost 4 bases, V lost 7 bases, and 10 bases had no gene match. The germline V gene has CDR1 SNHLY and CDR2 FYNNEI. CDR3 in amino acids: CASTREVAGSDTQYF. Written as DNA, the CDR3 is TGTGCCAGCACCCGGGAAGTAGCGGGGTCAGATACGCAGTATTTT.

The count of this clone is one. The rearrangement joins TRBV10-1 to TRBJ1-1; D ambiguous. V shed 1 base and J shed 4 bases, with 7 bases lying between them. Germline CDR1 and CDR2: WNHNN and SYGVQD (reference sequence). This CDR3 is built from 13 residues. CDR3 bases: TGCGCCAGCAGTGAGTTGAGGAGCACTGAAGCTTTCTTT. Protein: CASSELRSTEAFF.

This clone was seen once. This chain uses TRBV4-1 with TRBJ2-1; 12 positions match TRBD2. The germline gives CDR1 MGHRA, CDR2 YSYEKL. Trimming cost V 1 base and J 7 bases; bases outside gene matches: 2. This CDR3 is built from 15 residues. CDR3 protein: CASSQGTSGVNEQFF. DNA for the CDR3: TGCGCCAGCAGCCAAGGGACTAGCGGGGTTAATGAGCAGTTCTTC.

The chain couples TRBV7-2 to TRBJ1-1, with D possibly matching TRBD1 (6 bases). The germline V gene has CDR1 SGHTA and CDR2 FQGNSA. The V gene lost 3 bases and the J gene lost 2 bases, with 10 bases spanning the gap. The CDR3 covers 14 residues. CDR3 nucleotides: TGTGCCAGCAGCTTGCGGGGGGCAAACACTGAAGCTTTCTTT. It encodes CASSLRGANTEAFF.

The chain recombines TRBV6-6 with TRBJ1-1, with unresolved D. V dropped 2 bases and J dropped 0 bases, with 13 bases sitting between them. Germline V gene data show CDR1 as MNHNY and CDR2 as SVGAGI (reference sequence). The CDR3 runs to 16 residues. CDR3 region: CASSYGLGRLNTEAFF. CDR3 in DNA: TGTGCCAGCAGTTACGGGCTCGGACGGCTGAACACTGAAGCTTTCTTT.

Turning to this clone: At the DNA level, this CDR3 is encoded by other sequences in the same sample as well. The V gene is TRBV9, the J gene TRBJ2-3; D is uncertain. Per germline, CDR1 SGDLS and CDR2 YYNGEE. V lost 0 bases, J lost 5 bases, and 1 base lay in between. CDR3 length: 11 amino acids. CDR3 coding DNA: TGTGCCAGCAGCGTAGGAGATACGCAGTATTTT. It encodes CASSVGDTQYF. Supplemented by reference TRBV9 and TRBJ2-3, the full variable domain reads DSGVTQTPKHLITATGQRVTLRCSPRSGDLSVYWYQQSLDQGLQFLIQYYNGEERAKGNILERFSAQQFPDLHSELNLSSLELGDSALYFCASSVGDTQYFGPGTRLTVL.

The chain has TRBV7-9 and TRBJ2-1; D not resolved. V lost 5 bases and J lost 0, with 8 bases in between. CDR3 size: 14 residues. Germline assignment: CDR1 SEHNR and CDR2 FQNEAQ (reference sequence). The CDR3 region is CASSEIPSYNEQFF. In nucleotides, the CDR3 is TGTGCCAGCAGCGAGATCCCCTCCTACAATGAGCAGTTCTTC. The whole variable domain, remainder taken from reference TRBV7-9 and TRBJ2-1, is DTGVSQNPRHKITKRGQNVTFRCDPISEHNRLYWYRQTLGQGPEFLTYFQNEAQLEKSRLLSDRFSAERPKGSFSTLEIQRTEQGDSAMYLCASSEIPSYNEQFFGPGTRLTVL.

Written as DNA, the CDR3 is TGTGCCATCAGAACGACAGGGGTCGGTTCACCCCTCCACTTT. The encoded protein is CAIRTTGVGSPLHF. V is TRBV10-3 and J is TRBJ1-6; 8 bases are shared with TRBD1. Germline V gene lookup returns CDR1 ENHRY and CDR2 SYGVKD. The CDR3 sequence is 14 residues long. V was pared by 6 bases and J by 9 bases, with 7 bases of the junction left unmatched.

The chain links TRBV28 to TRBJ2-7; possible D gene TRBD2, 6 bases. Trimming took off 8 bases at V and 3 bases at J, with 17 bases between the two ends. The V gene's germline CDR1 is MDHEN and CDR2 SYDVKM. The CDR3 covers 14 residues. CDR3 DNA: TGTGCCAGCCTCGGACCGGGGGTAGGCTACGAGCAGTACTTC. Protein sequence: CASLGPGVGYEQYF.

This clone was counted a single time. The genes are TRBV2 and TRBJ2-5; no definite D call. The ends were cut back, 6 bases at V and 5 bases at J, with 19 bases in the middle. The germline V gene has CDR1 SNHLY and CDR2 FYNNEI. The CDR3 totals 15 residues. The CDR3 nucleotides read TGTGCCAGCAGGAAAACCCGGGCCTTAAAGGAGACCCAGTACTTC. Its protein is CASRKTRALKETQYF.

This chain uses TRBV13 with TRBJ2-2, with D uncertain. The germline CDR1 and CDR2 sequences are PRHDT and FYEKMQ (reference sequence). The CDR3 runs 14 residues. The V end lost 2 bases, the J end lost 3 bases, and 7 bases lay between the germline ends. CDR3 sequence: CASSLYRDTGELFF. In DNA, the CDR3 is TGTGCCAGCAGCTTATACAGAGACACCGGGGAGCTGTTTTTT.

The CDR3 sequence is CASTPGVSYEQYF. DNA for the CDR3: TGTGCCAGCACCCCCGGGGTCTCCTACGAGCAGTACTTC. This sequence joins TRBV13 and TRBJ2-7; tentatively, D is TRBD2 (5 bases). The V and J ends lost 7 bases and 0 bases respectively, with 10 bases between them. The CDR3 sequence is 13 residues long. The germline CDR1 and CDR2 sequences are PRHDT and FYEKMQ (reference sequence). The full variable domain, its missing parts supplied by reference TRBV13 and TRBJ2-7, is AAGVIQSPRHLIKEKRETATLKCYPIPRHDTVYWYQQGPGQDPQFLISFYEKMQSDKGSIPDRFSAQQFSDYHSELNMSSLELGDSALYFCASTPGVSYEQYFGPGTRLTVT.

The genes are TRBV20-1 and TRBJ2-1; D not resolved. From germline, CDR1 is DFQATT and CDR2 SNEGSKA (reference sequence). V lost 6 bases to trimming and J lost 4 bases, with 4 bases between them. The CDR3 contains 10 residues. CDR3 DNA sequence: TGCAGTGCAATTTACAATGAGCAGTTCTTC. Its protein product is CSAIYNEQFF.